A few counts support the clone carrying this T cell receptor (beta chain). TCRdb re-analysed the 5' RACE reads in MiXCR, keeping a single row per CDR3 protein. The sample has hundreds of thousands of distinct CDR3 sequences, about a fifth seen once; the top ten hold approximately 0.48%. Every one of the donors was a healthy Caucasian. This sample is drawn from a study of identical twins. Germline V gives CDR1 SGHRS, CDR2 YFSETQ. CDR3 size: 15 residues. The V segment lost 4 bases and the J segment 4 bases; nucleotides outside the gene matches: 4. These data were also reused for a study on yellow fever vaccine responses in identical twins. From that second work: In identical twins, vaccine T cell responses appeared partly shared and partly individual.

Sample: CD4+ T cells sorted from blood. J is TRBJ2-2 and V is TRBV5-1; 10 positions agree with TRBD1. This TCR was recovered from a woman under 30 in good health. CDR3 sequence (DNA): TGCGCCAGCAGCGAGGGACAGGGGAGCACCGGGGAGCTGTTTTTT. Protein sequence: CASSEGQGSTGELFF.